This TCR beta chain appears in the sequencing data of a study of blood T cell repertoires in COVID-19. Turning to the study itself: The samples span acute and convalescent COVID-19 from the United States, Italy and Spain. From T cells, B-cell-depleted T cells, or PBMCs came the material, which was cDNA or gDNA.

The V end was cut by 6 bases, the J end by 6 bases, with 11 bases between. The CDR3 runs 12 residues. Per the original methods: Amplification of reference gene primers provided the estimated nucleated cell counts. The method was immunoSEQ multiplex PCR; TCRdb's version includes in-frame clones alone and lacks a portion of them. V and J calls plus clone size are reproduced from that table; the DNA served to infer D and trimming. The table includes some 210,000 clones, roughly 84% detected once. The chain employs TRBV12-3 or TRBV12-4 and TRBJ1-2; tentative D call: TRBD1 (6 bases). The sample taken for sequencing was peripheral blood. The source is a human donor in a cohort sampled during active COVID-19. CDR3 amino acids: CASSRPGDGYTF. CDR3 nucleotide sequence: TGTGCCAGCAGCCGCCCAGGGGATGGCTACACCTTC.